Below are 22 T cell receptor beta chains sequenced from a single sample in a study of monozygotic twins with inflammatory bowel disease. TCRdb re-called the 5' RACE reads and catalogs CDR3 proteins one per entry, DNA excluded. The sample table sets out 200,000 to 250,000 distinct CDR3 sequences. The sample taken for sequencing was blood. The source of these receptors is a human donor with ulcerative colitis or Crohn's disease, or a healthy co-twin of an affected twin (not recorded which).

This chain connects TRBV15 to TRBJ2-1; TCRdb's D call of TRBD2 is untestable without DNA. Germline CDR1 and CDR2: LNHNV and YYDKDF (reference sequence). The CDR3 consists of 19 residues. Here the CDR3 reads CATSPQPSGTKSSYNEQFF.

The chain links TRBV5-1 to TRBJ1-1. The CDR3 length is 14 residues. The germline CDR1 and CDR2 sequences are SGHRS and YFSETQ. CDR3 residues: CASSFEIKNTEAFF.

V is TRBV12-3 or TRBV12-4 and J is TRBJ1-1. The CDR3 contains 13 residues. CDR3 in amino acids: CASSLAGVTEAFF.

The chain is built from TRBV6-5 and TRBJ1-2; TCRdb outputs TRBD1, but without DNA this stays unchecked. Germline V gene lookup returns CDR1 MNHEY and CDR2 SVGAGI. The CDR3 covers 17 residues. The CDR3 sequence is CASSYTHRDRGGYGYTF.

The rearrangement links TRBV7-9 to TRBJ2-3. The CDR3 sequence is 12 residues long. Germline V gene data show CDR1 as SEHNR and CDR2 as FQNEAQ (reference sequence). This CDR3 is CASSSGQDTQYF.

The gene calls are TRBV30 and TRBJ2-1; lacking DNA, the TRBD1 call made by TCRdb goes unchecked. Germline assignment: CDR1 GTSNPN and CDR2 SVGIG (reference sequence). The CDR3 consists of 13 residues. The CDR3: CAWRGGAYNEQFF.

This rearrangement joins TRBV20-1 to TRBJ2-1; absent DNA, TCRdb's TRBD1 call cannot be checked. The CDR3 contains 14 residues. Germline V CDR1 and CDR2: DFQATT, SNEGSKA (reference sequence). The chain's CDR3 is CSASWGMRNNEQFF.

The CDR3 sequence: CASSHPGAGQPQHF. The V gene is TRBV7-2, the J gene TRBJ1-5; TCRdb picks TRBD1, but there is no DNA to check that call. Germline-derived CDR1 and CDR2 are SGHTA and FQGNSA. This CDR3 comprises 14 residues.

The chain joins TRBV3-1 to TRBJ1-4. The germline CDR1 and CDR2 sequences are LGHDT and YNNKEL (reference sequence). This CDR3 has 15 residues. The CDR3 here is CASSQELRKGEKLFF.

The chain couples TRBV4-1 to TRBJ1-2; the TCRdb D gene call, TRBD1, has no DNA to confirm it. This CDR3 is built from 16 residues. Germline assignment: CDR1 MGHRA and CDR2 YSYEKL. CDR3 residues: CASSLTDRPANYGYTF.

The chain recombines TRBV29-1 with TRBJ2-4; there is no DNA to check the TCRdb D call of TRBD1. Germline loops: CDR1 SQVTM, CDR2 ANQGSEA. This CDR3 has 12 amino acids. This CDR3 reads CSGGGQGDMQYF. Full variable domain (missing parts from reference TRBV29-1 and TRBJ2-4): SAVISQKPSRDICQRGTSLTIQCQVDSQVTMMFWYRQQPGQSLTLIATANQGSEATYESGFVIDKFPISRPNLTFSTLTVSNMSPEDSSIYLCSGGGQGDMQYFGAGTRLSVL.

The chain employs TRBV28 and TRBJ2-7; the D call of TRBD2 rests on TCRdb alone, since no DNA is present to check it. Looked up from germline, CDR1 is MDHEN and CDR2 is SYDVKM. The CDR3 loop spans 13 amino acids. CDR3 loop: CASSLSLLYEQYF.

The genes are TRBV30 and TRBJ2-2; TCRdb outputs TRBD1, but without DNA this stays unchecked. The CDR3 is 20 residues long. Germline V gene sequence: CDR1 GTSNPN, CDR2 SVGIG (reference sequence). The CDR3 sequence: CAWSVWGQGVLLPFTGELFF. Variable domain in full (rest from reference TRBV30 and TRBJ2-2): SQTIHQWPATLVQPVGSPLSLECTVEGTSNPNLYWYRQAAGRGLQLLFYSVGIGQISSEVPQNLSASRPQDRQFILSSKKLLLSDSGFYLCAWSVWGQGVLLPFTGELFFGEGSRLTVL.

The genes are TRBV3-1 and TRBJ1-2. Germline values: CDR1 LGHDT, CDR2 YNNKEL (reference sequence). The CDR3 runs 13 residues. The CDR3 loop reads CASSQMEGTAGTF.

This chain uses TRBV20-1 with TRBJ1-2; the TCRdb call, TRBD1, lacks DNA for checking. Germline loops: CDR1 DFQATT, CDR2 SNEGSKA (reference sequence). CDR3 size: 12 residues. The CDR3 reads CSARQGNYGYTF.

J is TRBJ2-1 and V is TRBV2. The CDR3 is 12 residues long. Germline V gives CDR1 SNHLY, CDR2 FYNNEI. CDR3 in amino acids: CASSVKTAGQFF. Together with reference TRBV2 and TRBJ2-1, the CDR3 gives the full variable domain: EPEVTQTPSHQVTQMGQEVILRCVPISNHLYFYWYRQILGQKVEFLVSFYNNEISEKSEIFDDQFSVERPDGSNFTLKIRSTKLEDSAMYFCASSVKTAGQFFGPGTRLTVL.

The rearrangement uses TRBV12-3 or TRBV12-4 and TRBJ2-5; the TRBD2 assignment by TCRdb is unverifiable without DNA. This CDR3 spans 14 amino acids. The CDR3 loop reads CASSESGTQETQYF.

This chain uses TRBV5-6 with TRBJ1-2. The CDR3 length is 13 residues. From germline, CDR1 is SGHDT and CDR2 YYEEEE. The CDR3 loop is CASSLWDNYGYTF.

The CDR3: CASSLVGQGSYEQYF. The rearrangement joins TRBV5-4 to TRBJ2-7; TCRdb's D call of TRBD1 is untestable without DNA. Germline assignment: CDR1 SGHNT and CDR2 YYREEE (reference sequence). CDR3 size: 15 residues.

The J gene is TRBJ1-5, the V gene TRBV7-2; TCRdb outputs TRBD1, but without DNA this stays unchecked. The germline V gene encodes CDR1 SGHTA and CDR2 FQGNSA. This CDR3 has 15 residues. CDR3 in amino acids: CASSLVGVSNQPQHF. Looking up the rest from reference TRBV7-2 and TRBJ1-5 gives the full variable domain: GAGVSQSPSNKVTEKGKDVELRCDPISGHTALYWYRQSLGQGLEFLIYFQGNSAPDKSGLPSDRFSAERTGGSVSTLTIQRTQQEDSAVYLCASSLVGVSNQPQHFGDGTRLSIL.

The rearrangement joins TRBV5-1 to TRBJ2-5; there is no DNA to check the TCRdb D call of TRBD1. Per germline, CDR1 SGHRS and CDR2 YFSETQ. The CDR3 is 16 residues long. CDR3 amino acids: CASSWDGTGGQETQYF. The full variable domain, its missing parts supplied by reference TRBV5-1 and TRBJ2-5, is KAGVTQTPRYLIKTRGQQVTLSCSPISGHRSVSWYQQTPGQGLQFLFEYFSETQRNKGNFPGRFSGRQFSNSRSEMNVSTLELGDSALYLCASSWDGTGGQETQYFGPGTRLLVL.

The rearrangement uses TRBV27 and TRBJ2-1; the TRBD2 assignment by TCRdb is unverifiable without DNA. The CDR3 covers 11 residues. From germline, CDR1 is MNHEY and CDR2 SMNVEV (reference sequence). The CDR3 spells CASRSSGSQFF.